Listed here are 4 T cell receptor beta chains from one sample, sequenced in a study of shared clonotypes between healthy human individuals. Only in-frame clones appear in the TCRdb table, and some are missing; sequencing was by immunoSEQ multiplex PCR. The repertoire holds around 330,000 clones, with roughly 70% as singletons. Sample: memory CD4+ T cells sorted from blood. Regarding subset: CD45RA-negative fraction. Every receptor here comes from a man aged 25 to 40 in good health.

This rearrangement joins TRBV28 to TRBJ1-3; D is possibly TRBD1 (5 bases). The germline V gene encodes CDR1 MDHEN and CDR2 SYDVKM. Trimming pared 4 bases from V and 0 bases from J, leaving 13 bases between. The CDR3 consists of 16 residues. CDR3 sequence: CASSSPGVGSGNTIYF. The CDR3, as DNA: TGTGCCAGCAGTTCACCGGGGGTCGGCTCTGGAAACACCATATATTTT.

V gene TRBV5-4 combines with J gene TRBJ2-2; 12 nucleotides match TRBD2. J gave up 2 bases and V 1 base, and 12 bases lay outside the gene matches. The CDR3 is made up of 20 amino acids. Germline V gene sequence: CDR1 SGHNT, CDR2 YYREEE (reference sequence). The CDR3 DNA reads TGTGCCAGCAGCTTGTCATTTCTGACTAGCGGGAGAGAAAACACCGGGGAGCTGTTTTTT. Translated, it gives CASSLSFLTSGRENTGELFF.

This clone was picked up a small number of times. This sequence joins TRBV10-3 and TRBJ2-7; weak D call: TRBD2 (6 bases). V was shortened by 4 bases and J by 0 bases, with 13 bases between the two germline ends. From germline, CDR1 is ENHRY and CDR2 SYGVKD. This CDR3 has 15 residues. The CDR3 protein is CAISAPSASSYEQYF. The CDR3 DNA reads TGTGCCATCAGTGCCCCTAGCGCTAGCTCCTACGAGCAGTACTTC.

The rearrangement links TRBV19 to TRBJ2-2, with D perhaps being TRBD1 or TRBD2 (5 bases each). The CDR3 loop spans 18 amino acids. Per the germline V gene, CDR1 is LNHDA and CDR2 is SQIVND (reference sequence). The ends were cut back, 5 bases at V and 7 bases at J, with 26 bases in the middle. The CDR3 DNA reads TGTGCCAGTAGTCAAGGCGCGAGAGGGGCAGGTTATCTCGGGGAGCTGTTTTTT. It yields the protein CASSQGARGAGYLGELFF.